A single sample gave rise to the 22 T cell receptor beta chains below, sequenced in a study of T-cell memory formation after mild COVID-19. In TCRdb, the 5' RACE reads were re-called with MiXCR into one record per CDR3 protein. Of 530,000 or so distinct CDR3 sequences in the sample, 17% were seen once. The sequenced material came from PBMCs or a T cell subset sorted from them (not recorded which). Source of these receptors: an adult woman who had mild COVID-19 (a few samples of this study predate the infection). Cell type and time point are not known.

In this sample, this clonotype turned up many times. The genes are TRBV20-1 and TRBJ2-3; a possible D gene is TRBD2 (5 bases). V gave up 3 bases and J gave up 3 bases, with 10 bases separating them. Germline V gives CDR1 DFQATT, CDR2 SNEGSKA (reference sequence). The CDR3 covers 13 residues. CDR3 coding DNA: TGCAGTGCTAGCGGCGGAGGAACAGATACGCAGTATTTT. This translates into CSASGGGTDTQYF.

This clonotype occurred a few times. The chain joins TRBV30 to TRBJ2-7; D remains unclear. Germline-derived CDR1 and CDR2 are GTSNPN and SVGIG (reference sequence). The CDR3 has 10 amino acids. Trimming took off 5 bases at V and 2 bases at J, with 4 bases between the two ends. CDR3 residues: CAWGPYEQYF. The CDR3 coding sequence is TGTGCCTGGGGACCCTACGAGCAGTACTTC. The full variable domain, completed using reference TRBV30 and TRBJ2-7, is SQTIHQWPATLVQPVGSPLSLECTVEGTSNPNLYWYRQAAGRGLQLLFYSVGIGQISSEVPQNLSASRPQDRQFILSSKKLLLSDSGFYLCAWGPYEQYFGPGTRLTVT.

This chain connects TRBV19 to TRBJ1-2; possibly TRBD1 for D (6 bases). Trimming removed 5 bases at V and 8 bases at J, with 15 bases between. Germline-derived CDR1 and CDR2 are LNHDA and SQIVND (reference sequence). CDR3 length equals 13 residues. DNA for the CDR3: TGTGCCAGTAGTGGATACAGGGTTCGGGGCTACACCTTC. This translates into CASSGYRVRGYTF.

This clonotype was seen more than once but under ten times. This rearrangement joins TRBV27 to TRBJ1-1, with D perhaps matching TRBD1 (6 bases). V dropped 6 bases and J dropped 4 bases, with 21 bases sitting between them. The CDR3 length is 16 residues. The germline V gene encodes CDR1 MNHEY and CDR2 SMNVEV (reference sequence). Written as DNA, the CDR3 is TGTGCCAGCAGCCCTATTCCAGGGGCGCGGATCACTGAAGCTTTCTTT. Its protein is CASSPIPGARITEAFF.

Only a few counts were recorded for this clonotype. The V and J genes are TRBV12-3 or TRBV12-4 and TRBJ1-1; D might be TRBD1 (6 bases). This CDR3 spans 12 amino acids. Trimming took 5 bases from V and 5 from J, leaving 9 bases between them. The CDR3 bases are TGTGCCAGCAGTAGAGGACAGACTGAAGCTTTCTTT. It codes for CASSRGQTEAFF.

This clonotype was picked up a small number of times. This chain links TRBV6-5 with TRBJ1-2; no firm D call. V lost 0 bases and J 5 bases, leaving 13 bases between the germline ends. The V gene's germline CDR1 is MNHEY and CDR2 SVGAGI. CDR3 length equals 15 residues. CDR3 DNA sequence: TGTGCCAGCAGTTACTCAGGTGTAATGGGATATGGCTACACCTTC. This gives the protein CASSYSGVMGYGYTF.

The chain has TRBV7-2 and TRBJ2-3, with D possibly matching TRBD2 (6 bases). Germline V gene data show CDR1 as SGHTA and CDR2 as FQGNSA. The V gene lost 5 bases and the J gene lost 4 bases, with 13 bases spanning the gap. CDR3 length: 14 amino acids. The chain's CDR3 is CASSLGLPPDTQYF. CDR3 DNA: TGTGCCAGCAGCCTGGGACTTCCCCCAGATACGCAGTATTTT.

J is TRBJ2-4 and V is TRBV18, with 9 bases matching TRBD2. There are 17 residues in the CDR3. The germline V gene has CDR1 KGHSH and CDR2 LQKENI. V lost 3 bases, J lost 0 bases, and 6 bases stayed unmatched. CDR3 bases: TGTGCCAGCTCACCGTCCCTAGCGGGACTAGCCAAAAACATTCAGTACTTC. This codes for CASSPSLAGLAKNIQYF.

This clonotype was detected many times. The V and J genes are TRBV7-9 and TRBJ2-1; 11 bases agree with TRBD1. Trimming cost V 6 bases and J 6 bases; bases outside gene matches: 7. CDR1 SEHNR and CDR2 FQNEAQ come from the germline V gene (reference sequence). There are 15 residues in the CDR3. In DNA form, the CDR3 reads TGTGCCAGCAGGGACAGGGGGCGCACGCCCAATGAGCAGTTCTTC. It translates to CASRDRGRTPNEQFF.

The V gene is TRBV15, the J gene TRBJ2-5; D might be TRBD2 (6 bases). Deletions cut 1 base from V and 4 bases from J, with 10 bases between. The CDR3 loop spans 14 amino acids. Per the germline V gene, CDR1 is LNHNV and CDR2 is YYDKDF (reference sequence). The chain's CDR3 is CATSRAGGPETQYF. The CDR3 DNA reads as TGTGCCACCAGCAGAGCTGGAGGGCCAGAGACCCAGTACTTC.

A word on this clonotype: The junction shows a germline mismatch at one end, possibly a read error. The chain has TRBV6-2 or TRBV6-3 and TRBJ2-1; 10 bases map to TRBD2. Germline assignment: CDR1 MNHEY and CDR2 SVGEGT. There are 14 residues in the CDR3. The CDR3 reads CASSYPRASGRILF. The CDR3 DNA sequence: TGTGCCAGCAGTTACCCGCGAGCTAGCGGGAGAATCCTCTTC.

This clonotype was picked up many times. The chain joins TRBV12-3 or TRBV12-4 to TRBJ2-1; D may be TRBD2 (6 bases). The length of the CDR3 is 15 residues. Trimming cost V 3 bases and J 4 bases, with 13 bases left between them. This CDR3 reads CASSFDQRVYNEQFF. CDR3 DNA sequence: TGTGCCAGCAGTTTTGACCAGCGGGTATACAATGAGCAGTTCTTC.

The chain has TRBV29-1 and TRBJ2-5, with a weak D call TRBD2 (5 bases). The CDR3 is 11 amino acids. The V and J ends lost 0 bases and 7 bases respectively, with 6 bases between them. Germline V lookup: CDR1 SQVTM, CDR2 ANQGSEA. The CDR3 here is CSVEDGGTQYF. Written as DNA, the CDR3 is TGCAGCGTTGAAGATGGAGGGACCCAGTACTTC.

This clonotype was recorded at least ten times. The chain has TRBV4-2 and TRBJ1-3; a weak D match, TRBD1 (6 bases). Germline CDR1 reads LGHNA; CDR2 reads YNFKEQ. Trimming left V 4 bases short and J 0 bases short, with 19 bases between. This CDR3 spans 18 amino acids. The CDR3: CASSPRLTARGSGNTIYF. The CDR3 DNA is TGTGCCAGCAGCCCACGCTTAACCGCCAGGGGCTCTGGAAACACCATATATTTT.

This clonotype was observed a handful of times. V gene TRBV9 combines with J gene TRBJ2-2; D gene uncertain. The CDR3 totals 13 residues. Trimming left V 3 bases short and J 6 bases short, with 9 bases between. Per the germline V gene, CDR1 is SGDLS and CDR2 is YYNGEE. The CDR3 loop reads CASSGDMAGELFF. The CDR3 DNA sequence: TGTGCCAGCAGCGGAGACATGGCCGGGGAGCTGTTTTTT.

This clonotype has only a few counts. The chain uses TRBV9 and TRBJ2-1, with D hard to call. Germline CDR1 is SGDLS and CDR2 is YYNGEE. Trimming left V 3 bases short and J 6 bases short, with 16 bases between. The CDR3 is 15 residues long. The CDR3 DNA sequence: TGTGCCAGCAGCGACATTGGAGTGGGTTCCAATGAGCAGTTCTTC. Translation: CASSDIGVGSNEQFF.

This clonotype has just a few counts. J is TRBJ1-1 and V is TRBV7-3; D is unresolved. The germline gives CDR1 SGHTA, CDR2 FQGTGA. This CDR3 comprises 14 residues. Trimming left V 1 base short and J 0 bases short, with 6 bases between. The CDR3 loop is CASSLSPMNTEAFF. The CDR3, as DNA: TGTGCCAGCAGCTTAAGTCCCATGAACACTGAAGCTTTCTTT.

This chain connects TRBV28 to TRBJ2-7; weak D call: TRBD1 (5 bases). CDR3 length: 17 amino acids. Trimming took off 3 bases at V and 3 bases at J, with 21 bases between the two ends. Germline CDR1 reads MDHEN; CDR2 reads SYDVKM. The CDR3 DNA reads TGTGCCAGCAGTTTTCCCCCCACAGGTAGTATGGACTACGAGCAGTACTTC. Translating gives CASSFPPTGSMDYEQYF.

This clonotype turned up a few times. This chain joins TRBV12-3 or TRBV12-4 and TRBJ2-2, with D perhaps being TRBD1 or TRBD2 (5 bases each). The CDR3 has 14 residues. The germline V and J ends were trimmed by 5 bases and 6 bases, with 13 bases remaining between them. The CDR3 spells CASSPSGLAGELFF. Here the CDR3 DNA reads TGTGCCAGCAGTCCCTCGGGGCTGGCCGGGGAGCTGTTTTTT.

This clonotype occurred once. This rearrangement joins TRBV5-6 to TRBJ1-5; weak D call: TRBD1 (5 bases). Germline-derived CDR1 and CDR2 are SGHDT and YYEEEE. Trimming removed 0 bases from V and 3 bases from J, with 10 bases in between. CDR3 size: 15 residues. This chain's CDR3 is CASSLEGVNNQPQHF. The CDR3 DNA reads TGTGCCAGCAGCTTGGAAGGGGTGAACAATCAGCCCCAGCATTTT.

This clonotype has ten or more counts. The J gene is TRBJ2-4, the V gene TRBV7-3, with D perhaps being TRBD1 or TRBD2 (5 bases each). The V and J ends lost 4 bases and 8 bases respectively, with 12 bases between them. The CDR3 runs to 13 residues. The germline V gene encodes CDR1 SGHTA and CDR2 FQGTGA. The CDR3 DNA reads TGTGCCAGCAGCTCCGGAGTGGGGGACATTCAGTACTTC. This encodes CASSSGVGDIQYF.

CDR3 amino acids: CASSSTGGSGELFF. As DNA, the CDR3 is TGCGCCAGCAGCTCCACAGGGGGCAGCGGGGAGCTGTTTTTT. The chain carries TRBV5-1 and TRBJ2-2; 9 nucleotides line up with TRBD1. This CDR3 has 14 amino acids. CDR1 and CDR2 (germline): SGHRS, YFSETQ. The trim removed 3 bases at V and 7 bases at J, leaving 4 bases unmatched.